Below are 5 T cell receptor beta chains sequenced from a single sample in a study of blood T cell repertoires in COVID-19. Sequencing was performed with immunoSEQ multiplex PCR; in TCRdb, only in-frame clones are kept and a portion is missing. The sample includes roughly 130,000 clones, roughly 85% of them seen just once. The specimen was peripheral blood. These receptors came from a man between 60 and 70 years old with acute or convalescent COVID-19.

The rearrangement links TRBV5-1 to TRBJ1-2, with D perhaps TRBD1 (5 bases). V was clipped by 7 bases and J by 5 bases, with 18 bases between them. CDR3 length: 14 residues. The germline CDR1 and CDR2 sequences are SGHRS and YFSETQ. CDR3 sequence reads: CASFHRLLGYGYTF. For the CDR3, the DNA is TGCGCCAGCTTCCACAGGCTCCTTGGGTATGGCTACACCTTC.

CDR3 bases: TGTGCCAGCAAGGGGCCTGGACAGCTAAACACTGAAGCTTTCTTT. It translates to CASKGPGQLNTEAFF. This chain uses TRBV9 with TRBJ1-1; TRBD1 is a possible D gene (6 bases). The CDR3 has 15 amino acids. Germline assignment: CDR1 SGDLS and CDR2 YYNGEE. V was cut by 6 bases and J by 2 bases, with 17 bases left in between.

This chain links TRBV7-2 with TRBJ1-5; 8 positions match TRBD1. This CDR3 is built from 18 residues. Trimming removed 5 bases from V and 3 bases from J; junction bases left unmatched: 15. From germline, CDR1 is SGHTA and CDR2 FQGNSA. Written as DNA, the CDR3 is TGTGCCAGCAGCCAAACCGCCGAGAGGACAGGGCCCAATCAGCCCCAGCATTTT. This encodes CASSQTAERTGPNQPQHF. The full variable domain, its missing parts supplied by reference TRBV7-2 and TRBJ1-5, is GAGVSQSPSNKVTEKGKDVELRCDPISGHTALYWYRQSLGQGLEFLIYFQGNSAPDKSGLPSDRFSAERTGGSVSTLTIQRTQQEDSAVYLCASSQTAERTGPNQPQHFGDGTRLSIL.

The DNA for the CDR3 is TGTGCCACCATGGCTTCGACCGGGACATACACAGATACGCAGTATTTT. This sequence encodes CATMASTGTYTDTQYF. This rearrangement joins TRBV7-6 to TRBJ2-3, with D tentatively TRBD1 (6 bases). Germline V gene data show CDR1 as SGHVS and CDR2 as FNYEAQ. The CDR3 extends over 16 amino acids. Trimming stripped 10 bases from V and 2 bases from J, with 22 bases between.

This clone was observed once. V gene TRBV19 combines with J gene TRBJ2-7, with no clear D. V was pared by 5 bases and J by 5 bases, with 13 bases between. This CDR3 contains 13 residues. Germline CDR1 LNHDA, CDR2 SQIVND (reference sequence). CDR3 loop: CASSDRVWHEQYF. The CDR3, as DNA: TGTGCCAGTAGTGACCGGGTCTGGCACGAGCAGTACTTC.